This T cell receptor (beta chain) was recorded in a study of T-cell reconstitution after alpha-beta-depleted transplantation in children. Preparation of the TCRbeta library was carried out with unique molecular identifiers. TCRdb called the PCR reads again in MiXCR, with one record for every CDR3 protein. This sample yields roughly 500,000 distinct CDR3 sequences, of which about 31% are seen a single time; 2% to 3% belongs to the top ten. There are a few counts of this clonotype. The ends were cut back, 2 bases at V and 6 bases at J, with 17 bases in the middle. Germline-derived CDR1 and CDR2 are ENHRY and SYGVKD. This CDR3 spans 15 amino acids.

The V and J genes are TRBV10-3 and TRBJ2-7, with D unresolved. Material: PBMCs from the stem cell graft donor, obtained from the stem cell graft. This clonotype originated in a human donor who donated a stem cell graft to a child with aplastic anemia. The CDR3 loop is CAISEGVGNYREQYF. CDR3 nucleotide sequence: TGTGCCATCAGTGAGGGGGTGGGTAACTATCGCGAGCAGTACTTC.